This TCR beta chain was documented in a study of long-term antiretroviral therapy in people with HIV. Study results and caveats: Clones expanded before ART dominated the repertoire at all time points. The study found that diversity rose after ART but stayed below transplant donor controls.

The V gene's germline CDR1 is MNHNY and CDR2 SVGAGI (reference sequence). The CDR3 is 12 amino acids. Trimming left V 8 bases short and J 6 bases short, with 13 bases between. The assay used was immunoSEQ (version v3.0), run at survey level. Repertoires were generated with immunoSEQ multiplex PCR, while TCRdb's copy carries only in-frame clones and drops some. Altogether roughly 14,000 clones are present, 77% being singletons, with the ten largest covering nearly 20%. About this clone itself: Its target is unknown.

It was in the United States that all participants with HIV were treated. Samples held about 0.9-11 million cryopreserved PBMC, and DNA extraction followed. This chain uses TRBV6-6 with TRBJ2-5, with D perhaps matching TRBD1 or TRBD2 (6 bases each). The sequenced sample was unsorted PBMCs, obtained 1.3 years before starting antiretroviral therapy. The receptor was isolated from a man aged 40-50 years with HIV. The CDR3 DNA reads TGTGCCAGCGGGGGGCTTGACCAGACCCAGTACTTC. Its translation is CASGGLDQTQYF.